This T cell receptor beta chain is from a study of CD8 T cells in ankylosing spondylitis (dated by TCRdb to about 2017). In the study overall: T cell receptor beta repertoires were profiled in healthy donors and ankylosing spondylitis patients so that disease-linked TCR variants could be found. The whole study cohort included over 85 healthy donors and roughly 24 ankylosing spondylitis patients. Peripheral blood samples were taken, and synovial fluid was additionally collected from ankylosing spondylitis patients.

The sample was run on an Illumina HiSeq 2500. Quantitative 5'-RACE with molecular barcodes was used to prepare TCR beta libraries. Under the source paper's analysis protocol: A new computational method, built on a probabilistic model of VDJ rearrangement, was used to identify disease-linked TCR variants. Starting from the raw public reads, TCRdb applied fastp trimming at Q25, assembled clones with MiXCR and retained in-frame beta chains. Rows merge per CDR3 protein into single entries with the most common DNA and genes. TCRdb's processing, not the authors', yielded these V and J calls. Present in this sample are under 250,000 distinct CDR3 sequences, 20% to 30% of which were seen just once. Jointly, the top ten make up about 7% of the sample. This clonotype showed up many times. Its binding antigen is unknown. The record has no base qualities; no much larger clone is one base away. The study at large found these results: Some motif variants had previously been reported in the synovial fluid and blood of reactive arthritis patients, which suggests shared mechanisms of disease initiation. The disease-linked clones showed a CD8+ phenotype and occurred at relatively low frequencies in peripheral blood. Blood from ankylosing spondylitis patients appeared to be characterized by a TCR beta motif composed of about eight highly homologous amino acid variants. According to the report, matched synovial fluid samples from ankylosing spondylitis patients were significantly enriched for the disease-linked clones.

The CDR3 measures 16 amino acids from cysteine to phenylalanine. Only the CDR3 part of the read is kept: 48 bases, read in frame from the first base. A distance of 17 bases separates the germline ends of V and J, which lose 2 bases and 7 bases respectively. The CDR1 and CDR2 encoded by the germline V gene are MGHRA and YSYEKL. The sequenced sample was blood, either unsorted or a sorted T cell fraction (not recorded which). The V and J genes are TRBV4-1 and TRBJ1-4, with TRBD1 perhaps the D gene, on 5 matching bases. The sequence came from a male donor with ankylosing spondylitis or in good health (not recorded which). Read as DNA, the sequence is TGCGCCAGCAGCCAATGGGGGGAACCGGGCACTGAAAAACTGTTTTTT. Translated, this is CASSQWGEPGTEKLFF.